A selection of T cell receptor beta chains follows, all from one sample in a study of response to subunit inactivated influenza vaccine. TCRdb re-analysed the RT-PCR reads in MiXCR, keeping a single row per CDR3 protein. The sample consists of about 300,000 distinct CDR3 sequences, around a fifth of them appearing once. The sequenced sample was PBMCs from blood, obtained approximately 22 months after vaccination. The receptors come from a man between 50 and 75 years old who received an inactivated influenza vaccine. Both conserved end residues are part of each CDR3. The D gene is left open where the match is weak. Expanded clones get a size class; other rows say once, few or many, or leave the size out.

>TRBV20-1|NA|NA|TRBJ1-4
TGCAGTGCTAGATTTGGGGGCTCGGGGGAAAAACTGTTTTTT
CSARFGGSGEKLFF
>TRBV4-3|NA|NA|TRBJ2-1
TGCGCCAGCAGCCAAGATGGGGACGCAGCCTACAATGAGCAGTTCTTC
CASSQDGDAAYNEQFF
>TRBV3-1|NA|few|TRBJ2-2
TGTGCCAGCAGCCAGCAACCCCATAGTGCCGGGGAGCTGTTTTTT
CASSQQPHSAGELFF
>TRBV10-3|NA|few|TRBJ2-7
TGTGCCATCACCTCCAGACTAGGCACCTACGAGCAGTACTTC
CAITSRLGTYEQYF
>TRBV4-1|NA|many|TRBJ1-2
TGCGCCAGCAGCCAAGATTTTGGGGGCGCATTAGGCTACACCTTC
CASSQDFGGALGYTF
>TRBV7-8|NA|NA|TRBJ2-7
TGTGCCAGCAGTATACGGACGGATTTCTACGAGCAGTACTTC
CASSIRTDFYEQYF
>TRBV6-2/TRBV6-3|NA|few|TRBJ2-2
TGTGCCAGCAGTTATGTTAGCGGTTGGACCGGGGAGCTGTTTTTT
CASSYVSGWTGELFF
>TRBV27|NA|few|TRBJ2-3
TGTGCCAGCAGTTTTTTCCAAGCGGAGGGGCTCACAGATACGCAGTATTTT
CASSFFQAEGLTDTQYF
>TRBV28|NA|NA|TRBJ2-1
TGTGCCAGCAGTTTATATGGGGGGAACAATGAGCAGTTCTTC
CASSLYGGNNEQFF
>TRBV6-2/TRBV6-3|NA|many|TRBJ1-1
TGTGCCAGCATTAAGAACCTCGGGGGGAGGACTGAAGCTTTCTTT
CASIKNLGGRTEAFF
>TRBV7-9|NA|few|TRBJ2-3
TGTGCCAGCAGCACGACTCGAGATACGCAGTATTTT
CASSTTRDTQYF
>TRBV20-1|NA|NA|TRBJ1-3
TGCAGTGCTAGTGGGTCGGGAGGAAACACCATATATTTT
CSASGSGGNTIYF
>TRBV12-3/TRBV12-4|NA|few|TRBJ1-1
TGTGCCAGCAGCAATCCCCGGGCTCCGAGAACTGAAGCTTTCTTT
CASSNPRAPRTEAFF
>TRBV19|NA|few|TRBJ1-1
TGTGCCAGTACCCCCATGAACGGGCCGGCTTTCTTT
CASTPMNGPAFF
>TRBV6-5|NA|NA|TRBJ1-5
TGTGCCAGCAGTTTGGAATCACGATATAGCAATCAGCCCCAGCATTTT
CASSLESRYSNQPQHF
>TRBV12-3/TRBV12-4|NA|few|TRBJ1-2
TGTGCCAGCAAACCTGGGCTGTCGGGAGCCTATGGCTACACCTTC
CASKPGLSGAYGYTF
>TRBV20-1|NA|few|TRBJ1-1
TGCAGTGCTAGAGATTACAGGTCGAACACTGAAGCTTTCTTT
CSARDYRSNTEAFF
>TRBV4-3|NA|NA|TRBJ1-5
TGCGCCAGCAGCCAAGATCTGGGGACGAAAGGGGGGGGCAATCAGCCCCAGCATTTT
CASSQDLGTKGGGNQPQHF
>TRBV7-9|TRBD1|many|TRBJ1-2
TGTGCCAGCAGCCTTGGACAGGGGCCCCTCTATGGCTACACCTTC
CASSLGQGPLYGYTF
>TRBV20-1|NA|NA|TRBJ1-5
TGCAGTGCTAGAGGATCCGGGGGCAGAAATCAGCCCCAGCATTTT
CSARGSGGRNQPQHF
>TRBV7-2|NA|few|TRBJ2-3
TGTGCCAGCAGCTTAGCGCGTTCGTTGGGGTCAGATACGCAGTATTTT
CASSLARSLGSDTQYF
>TRBV10-3|NA|NA|TRBJ1-2
TGTGCCATCAGTGGGCAGTCCTATTATGGCTACACCTTC
CAISGQSYYGYTF
>TRBV30|NA|NA|TRBJ2-7
TGTGCCTGGAGGGCGCTGGGAGACCTGGGGTTCAAGTACGAGCAGTACTTC
CAWRALGDLGFKYEQYF
>TRBV4-1|NA|NA|TRBJ1-4
TGCGCCAGCAGCCCCGCGCACGGCGCAACTAATGAAAAACTGTTTTTT
CASSPAHGATNEKLFF
>TRBV29-1|NA|NA|TRBJ2-7
TGCAGCGTTGTGGAATCGGCCTACGAGCAGTACTTC
CSVVESAYEQYF
>TRBV5-1|NA|NA|TRBJ1-4
TGCGCCAGCAGCCTCTCCCCGGGGGGAACTAATGAAAAACTGTTTTTT
CASSLSPGGTNEKLFF
>TRBV5-5|NA|few|TRBJ2-1
TGTGCCAGCAGCTTGACGGGGACCCTCAATGAGCAGTTCTTC
CASSLTGTLNEQFF
>TRBV6-5|NA|NA|TRBJ1-5
TGTGCCAGCAGTTACTCGTTTACCTGGGGAGATAGCAATCAGCCCCAGCATTTT
CASSYSFTWGDSNQPQHF
>TRBV15|NA|NA|TRBJ2-1
TGTGCCACCAGCAGAGATCGGATTAGCGAGAATGAGCAGTTCTTC
CATSRDRISENEQFF
>TRBV7-9|NA|NA|TRBJ1-2
TGTGCCAGCAGCCAACACAACCGGGACAACGATGGCTACACCTTC
CASSQHNRDNDGYTF
>TRBV20-1|NA|few|TRBJ2-3
TGCAGTGCTGGGGGAGATACGCAGTATTTT
CSAGGDTQYF
>TRBV10-3|NA|NA|TRBJ2-5
TGTGCCATCAGTGAGCCCGGACAGAGAGGCCAAGAGACCCAGTACTTC
CAISEPGQRGQETQYF
>TRBV15|NA|NA|TRBJ1-2
TGTGCCACCAGCAGAGAACTCCGGGACAACCTTGGCTACACCTTC
CATSRELRDNLGYTF
>TRBV7-9|TRBD1|few|TRBJ2-2
TGTGCCAGCAGCATCTACAGGGGTGAGCTCACCGGGGAGCTGTTTTTT
CASSIYRGELTGELFF
>TRBV19|NA|NA|TRBJ2-7
TGTGCCAGTAGTATTGGCAGGGCGGTGTACGAGCAGTACTTC
CASSIGRAVYEQYF
>TRBV5-1|TRBD1|few|TRBJ2-2
TGCGCCAGCGGACTGCCGGGACAGGGGATCGGGGAGCTGTTTTTT
CASGLPGQGIGELFF
>TRBV6-5|TRBD2|NA|TRBJ2-7
TGTGCCAGCAGTTACGACACTAGCGGCTACGAGCAGTACTTC
CASSYDTSGYEQYF
>TRBV19|TRBD1|NA|TRBJ1-5
TGTGCCAGTATCGCCTCGGACAGGGGGCGTCAGCCCCAGCATTTT
CASIASDRGRQPQHF
>TRBV4-2|NA|few|TRBJ2-3
TGTGCCAGCAGCCAAGGGCGGGAAGATACGCAGTATTTT
CASSQGREDTQYF
>TRBV6-2/TRBV6-3|NA|NA|TRBJ1-1
TGTGCCAGCACCCGACCGCGAGGGGCCGCGGAAGCTTTCTTT
CASTRPRGAAEAFF
>TRBV25-1|NA|NA|TRBJ2-5
TGTGCCAGCAGTGAATCAGGACACCAAGAGACCCAGTACTTC
CASSESGHQETQYF
>TRBV7-2|TRBD1|NA|TRBJ1-3
TGTGCCAGCAGCCCAGAGGTAGGGACAGCTGGAAACACCATATATTTT
CASSPEVGTAGNTIYF
>TRBV11-2|NA|NA|TRBJ2-3
TGTGCCAGCAGCTGGGCTGGAGGGGGGTACACAGATACGCAGTATTTT
CASSWAGGGYTDTQYF
>TRBV20-1|NA|NA|TRBJ1-1
TGCAGTGCTAGAGATGTTGACACTGAAGCTTTCTTT
CSARDVDTEAFF
>TRBV4-1|NA|many|TRBJ2-7
TGCGCCAGCAGCCAAGATGACTCGCAGCTCTACGAGCAGTACTTC
CASSQDDSQLYEQYF